The text below deals with one T cell receptor (beta chain). Its antigen remains unknown. The germline V gene has CDR1 SGHDN and CDR2 FVKESK. The trim removed 1 base at V and 2 bases at J, leaving 4 bases unmatched. The CDR3 has 15 residues. Using viral peptide pools, the ViraFEST assay grew out antigen-specific CD4+ T cells prior to sequencing. Culture lasted about ten days before CD4+ T cell isolation. From March to December 2020, the person had a SARS-CoV-2 infection that was confirmed by PCR. Cultures received IL-2 medium that replaced half the medium on days 3 and 7. Sequencing used immunoSEQ multiplex PCR; TCRdb keeps in-frame clones, though not all of them. Of roughly 27,000 clones in the sample, roughly 72% were seen once. The data were obtained in a study of vaccination effects on CD4 cells after COVID-19. Study outcomes and limitations: Convalescent patients were scarce in the study, and it lacked early post-infection timepoints.

This specimen was CD4+ T cells from PBMCs cultured with SARS-CoV-2 spike peptides, taken before COVID-19 vaccination. The TCR was taken from a human donor who had a prior SARS-CoV-2 infection. The chain couples TRBV14 to TRBJ2-5, with 7 bases aligning to TRBD1. CDR3 loop: CASSQAGTEQETQYF. In nucleotides, the CDR3 is TGTGCCAGCAGCCAAGCTGGGACAGAACAAGAGACCCAGTACTTC. The full variable domain, its missing parts supplied by reference TRBV14 and TRBJ2-5, is EAGVTQFPSHSVIEKGQTVTLRCDPISGHDNLYWYRRVMGKEIKFLLHFVKESKQDESGMPNNRFLAERTGGTYSTLKVQPAELEDSGVYFCASSQAGTEQETQYFGPGTRLLVL.